This is a list of T cell receptor beta chains from one sample in a study of cytomegalovirus exposure and HLA in healthy donors. Sequenced by immunoSEQ multiplex PCR; TCRdb stores in-frame clones only, minus some. The sample includes around 150,000 clones, around 74% of them seen just once. Material: PBMCs. The receptors stem from a man younger than 30 in good health and CMV-seronegative. The CDR3 runs from the conserved cysteine through the conserved F or W. A D gene is named only where the DNA matches it firmly. Some rows mark clone size as missing; the rest say once, few, many or name a class of expanded clone.

d_call j_call clone_size v_call cdr3_aa cdr3_nt
. TRBJ2-1 few TRBV16 CASSQSRVDEQFF TGTGCCAGCAGCCAATCACGGGTGGATGAGCAGTTCTTC
. TRBJ2-7 . TRBV5-6 CASSFRGAREQYF TGTGCCAGCAGCTTTCGGGGGGCACGGGAGCAGTACTTC
. TRBJ2-3 . TRBV5-1 CASSLGGEGRDTQYF TGCGCCAGCAGCTTGGGGGGAGAAGGTCGAGATACGCAGTATTTT
. TRBJ1-4 . TRBV21-1 CASSKVPGTQSTNEKLFF TGTGCCAGCAGCAAAGTGCCCGGGACTCAATCAACTAATGAAAAACTGTTTTTT
TRBD2 TRBJ2-7 . TRBV7-9 CASSPVSGSSYEQYF TGTGCCAGCAGCCCGGTGAGCGGGAGCTCCTACGAGCAGTACTTC
. TRBJ2-7 . TRBV29-1 CSVANGPSSYEQYF TGCAGCGTGGCCAATGGGCCCTCCTCCTACGAGCAGTACTTC
. TRBJ2-7 . TRBV4-3 CASSQGGGYEQYF TGCGCCAGCAGCCAGGGTGGGGGGTACGAGCAGTACTTC
TRBD2 TRBJ2-1 . TRBV5-6 CASSYPGTSGMHEQFF TGTGCCAGCAGCTATCCCGGGACTAGCGGGATGCATGAGCAGTTCTTC
. TRBJ2-1 . TRBV10-3 CAITRTVPYNEQFF TGTGCCATCACGAGGACAGTTCCCTACAATGAGCAGTTCTTC
TRBD2 TRBJ2-3 . TRBV13 CASSLPWEGGDTQYF TGTGCCAGCAGCCTTCCGTGGGAGGGCGGAGATACGCAGTATTTT
TRBD2 TRBJ2-5 . TRBV9 CASSVAASGSYQETQYF TGTGCCAGCAGCGTAGCGGCTAGCGGGAGTTACCAAGAGACCCAGTACTTC
. TRBJ1-6 . TRBV6-1 CASRRQNYNSPLHF TGTGCCAGCAGAAGACAGAACTATAATTCACCCCTCCACTTT
. TRBJ1-4 . TRBV2 CASLMGHYNEKLFF TGTGCCAGCCTTATGGGACACTATAATGAAAAACTGTTTTTT
. TRBJ2-7 few TRBV7-8 CASSSRDSYEQYF TGTGCCAGCAGCTCCCGGGACTCCTACGAGCAGTACTTC
TRBD1 TRBJ2-7 . TRBV18 CASSPGTGGSYEQYF TGTGCCAGCTCACCGGGGACAGGGGGCTCCTACGAGCAGTACTTC
. TRBJ2-3 . TRBV7-6 CASSFARGTVTDTQYF TGTGCCAGCAGCTTTGCACGGGGGACGGTCACAGATACGCAGTATTTT
. TRBJ1-2 . TRBV13 CASSLRQESEYGYTF TGTGCCAGCAGCTTAAGGCAGGAATCGGAATATGGCTACACCTTC